The present T cell receptor beta chain was sequenced within a study of cytomegalovirus exposure and HLA in healthy donors. Study background: The same platform used for the 650 to 700 first-cohort repertoires was also used for the roughly 120 validation repertoires, as a later analysis reported. General study points: Within the 120 or so validation repertoires, first-cohort TCR clusters tended to co-occur, according to a later analysis. Reports showed the classifier diagnosing cytomegalovirus status with high specificity and sensitivity.

With respect to this clone: The target antigen is unknown.

Profiled with immunoSEQ multiplex PCR; TCRdb holds only in-frame clones, not every one. The repertoire holds some 320,000 clones, with around 90% as singletons. The CDR3 loop spans 15 amino acids. Germline V gene sequence: CDR1 LGHNA, CDR2 YSLEER. Trimming pared 3 bases from V and 3 bases from J, leaving 15 bases between. The specimen was PBMCs. The gene calls are TRBV4-3 and TRBJ2-7, with no clear D. The TCR comes from a woman in her twenties or thirties in good health and CMV-seropositive. The CDR3 coding sequence is TGCGCCAGCAGCCATGCAATAACAGCCTACTACGAGCAGTACTTC. This gives the protein CASSHAITAYYEQYF.